These 8 T cell receptor beta chains were sequenced from one sample in a study of blood T cells in healthy people across ages. Primers used in a second PCR of about 7 to 11 cycles were a sample-barcoded 5' primer and a J-beta primer mix. MiXCR, applied by TCRdb to the 5' RACE reads, yields one record per CDR3 protein. Of 1.5 million to 2 million distinct CDR3 sequences in the sample, roughly 30% are singletons; the top ten hold more than 6%. The sample comprised blood. These receptors originate from a woman younger than 45 in good health.

This clonotype was recorded a few times. This chain joins TRBV4-1 and TRBJ2-5; 8 bases are shared with TRBD1. J was trimmed by 5 bases and V by 1 base; bases with no gene match: 6. Germline V gene data show CDR1 as MGHRA and CDR2 as YSYEKL. CDR3 length: 15 amino acids. The CDR3 bases are TGCGCCAGCAGCCAAGTACAGGGGGTCGGGGAGACCCAGTACTTC. Translated: CASSQVQGVGETQYF.

This clonotype appeared a few times. The chain recombines TRBV7-2 with TRBJ2-3; the D gene is possibly TRBD2 (5 bases). CDR1 and CDR2 (germline): SGHTA, FQGNSA. Trimming stripped 3 bases from V and 5 bases from J, with 15 bases between. CDR3 size: 15 residues. The CDR3 DNA follows: TGTGCCAGCAGCTTGATGTGGGAGCGTAGAGATACGCAGTATTTT. This translates into CASSLMWERRDTQYF.

This clonotype showed up just a few times. This chain uses TRBV27 with TRBJ1-5, with 7 positions matching TRBD1. This CDR3 spans 12 amino acids. Germline V gives CDR1 MNHEY, CDR2 SMNVEV (reference sequence). J lost 3 bases, V lost 8 bases, and 1 base had no gene match. The CDR3 coding sequence is TGTGCCAGCGGACAGGTCAATCAGCCCCAGCATTTT. Translating it yields CASGQVNQPQHF.

Comments on this clonotype: Being one base from a much bigger clone, this may be a read error. CDR3 DNA sequence: TGCGCCAGCAAGAAAGGCTCGAGCACAGATACGCGGTATTTT. Encoded protein: CASKKGSSTDTRYF. This chain joins TRBV10-2 and TRBJ2-3, with unresolved D. This CDR3 is built from 14 residues. Germline V gene sequence: CDR1 WSHSY, CDR2 SAAADI.

The V call is TRBV7-8, the J call TRBJ2-4; TRBD2 matches 7 bases. The end of the DNA fits TRBJ2-5 better, so the J call may be wrong. Germline-derived CDR1 and CDR2 are SGHVS and FQNEAQ. This CDR3 has 15 residues. This CDR3 reads CASSFQRGSQETQYF. CDR3 bases: TGTGCCAGCAGCTTCCAGCGGGGCAGTCAAGAGACCCAGTACTTC.

This clonotype was seen only a few times. The chain combines TRBV11-2 with TRBJ2-7; tentatively, D is TRBD1 (5 bases). Trimming stripped 3 bases from V and 7 bases from J, with 13 bases between. The CDR3 is made up of 13 amino acids. Germline V CDR1 and CDR2: SGHAT, FQNNGV. DNA for the CDR3: TGTGCCAGCAGCTTCGCCAGGGTACAGGAGCAGTACTTC. Protein: CASSFARVQEQYF.

This chain links TRBV4-3 with TRBJ2-2; 7 bases agree with TRBD1. Germline V CDR1 and CDR2: LGHNA, YSLEER. The V and J ends lost 0 bases and 6 bases, in that order; junction bases with no gene match: 13. This CDR3 spans 18 amino acids. CDR3 DNA: TGCGCCAGCAGCCAAGATGTCCGTAGGCAGGGGGTTCCCGGGGAGCTGTTTTTT. Translating it yields CASSQDVRRQGVPGELFF.

The table lists this clonotype with a count of one. Just one base apart from a much larger clone, this may be a read error. V usage is TRBV20-1 and J usage is TRBJ1-1; D gene uncertain. Germline V gene lookup returns CDR1 DFQATT and CDR2 SNEGSKA (reference sequence). This CDR3 contains 13 residues. The CDR3 DNA follows: TGCAGTGCTAGGGGCGATCTGAACACTGAAGCTGTCTTT. Amino acids: CSARGDLNTEAVF.